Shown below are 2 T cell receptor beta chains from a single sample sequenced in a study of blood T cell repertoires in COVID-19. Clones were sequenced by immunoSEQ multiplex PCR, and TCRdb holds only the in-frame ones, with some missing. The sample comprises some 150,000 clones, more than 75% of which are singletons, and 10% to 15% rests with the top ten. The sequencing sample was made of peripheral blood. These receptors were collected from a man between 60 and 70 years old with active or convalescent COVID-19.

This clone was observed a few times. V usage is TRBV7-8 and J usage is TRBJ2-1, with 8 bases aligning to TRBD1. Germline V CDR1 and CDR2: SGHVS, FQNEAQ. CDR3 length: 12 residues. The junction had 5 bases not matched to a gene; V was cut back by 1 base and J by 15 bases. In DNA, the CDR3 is TGTGCCAGCAGCTTAGGGACAGGGAGAGTGTTCTTC. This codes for CASSLGTGRVFF.

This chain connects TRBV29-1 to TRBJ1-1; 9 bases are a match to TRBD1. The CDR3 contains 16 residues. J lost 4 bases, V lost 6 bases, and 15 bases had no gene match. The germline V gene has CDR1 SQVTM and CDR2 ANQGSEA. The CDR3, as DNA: TGCAGCGTCCGGGGTGGGACAGGGAACGTGGTCACTGAAGCTTTCTTT. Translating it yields CSVRGGTGNVVTEAFF. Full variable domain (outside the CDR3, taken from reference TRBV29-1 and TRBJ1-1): SAVISQKPSRDICQRGTSLTIQCQVDSQVTMMFWYRQQPGQSLTLIATANQGSEATYESGFVIDKFPISRPNLTFSTLTVSNMSPEDSSIYLCSVRGGTGNVVTEAFFGQGTRLTVV.